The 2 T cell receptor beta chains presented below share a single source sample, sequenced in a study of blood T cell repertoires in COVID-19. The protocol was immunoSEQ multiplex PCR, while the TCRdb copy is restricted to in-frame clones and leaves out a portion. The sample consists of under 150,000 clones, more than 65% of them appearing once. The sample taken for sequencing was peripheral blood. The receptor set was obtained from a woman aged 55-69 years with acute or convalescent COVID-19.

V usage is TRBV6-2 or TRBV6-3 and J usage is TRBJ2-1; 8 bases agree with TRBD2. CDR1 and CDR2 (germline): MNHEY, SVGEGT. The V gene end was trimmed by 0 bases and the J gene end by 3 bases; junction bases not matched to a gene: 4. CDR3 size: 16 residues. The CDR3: CASSYSFSGIYNEQFF. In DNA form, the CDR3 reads TGTGCCAGCAGTTACTCGTTTAGCGGGATCTACAATGAGCAGTTCTTC.

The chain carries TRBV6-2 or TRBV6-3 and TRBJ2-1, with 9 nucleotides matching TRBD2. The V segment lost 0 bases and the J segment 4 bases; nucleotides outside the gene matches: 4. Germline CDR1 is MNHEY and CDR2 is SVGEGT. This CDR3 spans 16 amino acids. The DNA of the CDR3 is TGTGCCAGCAGTTACTCAATGGCGGGGGGGTACAATGAGCAGTTCTTC. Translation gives CASSYSMAGGYNEQFF.